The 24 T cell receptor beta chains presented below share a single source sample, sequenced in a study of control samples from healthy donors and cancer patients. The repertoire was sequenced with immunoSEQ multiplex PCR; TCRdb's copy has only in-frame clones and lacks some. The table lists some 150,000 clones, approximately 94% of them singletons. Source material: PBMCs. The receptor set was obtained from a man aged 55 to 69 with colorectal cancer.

The CDR3 loop is CASRLSGGRNTEAFF. The CDR3 DNA reads as TGTGCCAGCAGACTTAGTGGGGGGAGGAACACTGAAGCTTTCTTT. The chain has TRBV25-1 and TRBJ1-1; maybe TRBD1 (5 bases). Trimming shortened V by 6 bases and J by 1 base, and 15 bases separated the two germline ends. From germline, CDR1 is MGHDK and CDR2 SYGVNS. This CDR3 region has 15 residues.

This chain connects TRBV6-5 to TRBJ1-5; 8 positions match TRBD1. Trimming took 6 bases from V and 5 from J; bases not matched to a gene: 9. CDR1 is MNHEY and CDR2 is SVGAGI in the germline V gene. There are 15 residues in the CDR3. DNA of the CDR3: TGTGCCAGCAGCCTTGGACAGGGCCAATATCAGCCCCAGCATTTT. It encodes CASSLGQGQYQPQHF.

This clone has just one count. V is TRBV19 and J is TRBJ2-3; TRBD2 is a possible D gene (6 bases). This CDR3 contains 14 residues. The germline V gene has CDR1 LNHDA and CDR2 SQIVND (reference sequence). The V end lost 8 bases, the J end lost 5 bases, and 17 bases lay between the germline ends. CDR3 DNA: TGTGCCAGTTCCCCGCGGGGAGGTGTAGATACGCAGTATTTT. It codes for CASSPRGGVDTQYF.

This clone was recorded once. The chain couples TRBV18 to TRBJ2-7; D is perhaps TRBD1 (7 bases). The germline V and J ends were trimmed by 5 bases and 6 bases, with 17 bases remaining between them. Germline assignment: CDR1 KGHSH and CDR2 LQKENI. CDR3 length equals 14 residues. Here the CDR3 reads CASSGGGGPGEQYF. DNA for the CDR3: TGTGCCAGCTCAGGAGGAGGGGGCCCAGGCGAGCAGTACTTC. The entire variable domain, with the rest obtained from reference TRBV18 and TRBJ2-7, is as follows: NAGVMQNPRHLVRRRGQEARLRCSPMKGHSHVYWYRQLPEEGLKFMVYLQKENIIDESGMPKERFSAEFPKEGPSILRIQQVVRGDSAAYFCASSGGGGPGEQYFGPGTRLTVT.

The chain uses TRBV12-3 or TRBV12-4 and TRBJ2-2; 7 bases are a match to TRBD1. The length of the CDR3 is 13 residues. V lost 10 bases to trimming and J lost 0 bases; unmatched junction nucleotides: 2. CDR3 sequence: CANQGANTGELFF. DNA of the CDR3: TGTGCCAACCAGGGGGCGAACACCGGGGAGCTGTTTTTT.

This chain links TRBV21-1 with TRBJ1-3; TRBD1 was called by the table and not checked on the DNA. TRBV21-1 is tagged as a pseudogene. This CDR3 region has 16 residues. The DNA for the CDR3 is TGTGCCAGCAGCAAAGCGGATAGTGACACTGGAAACACCATATATTTT. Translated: CASSKADSDTGNTIYF.

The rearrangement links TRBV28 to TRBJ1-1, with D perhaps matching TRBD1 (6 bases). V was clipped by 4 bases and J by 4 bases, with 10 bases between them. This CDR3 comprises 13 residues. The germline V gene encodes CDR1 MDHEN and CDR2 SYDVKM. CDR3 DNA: TGTGCCAGCAGTTCGCAGGGGAGCACTGAAGCTTTCTTT. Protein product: CASSSQGSTEAFF.

CDR3 protein: CAWSVGGAAYEQYF. The CDR3 nucleotides read TGTGCCTGGAGTGTGGGGGGCGCTGCCTACGAGCAGTACTTC. The chain carries TRBV30 and TRBJ2-7; D may correspond to TRBD1 or TRBD2 (6 bases each). Per the germline V gene, CDR1 is GTSNPN and CDR2 is SVGIG (reference sequence). Trimming removed 0 bases at V and 2 bases at J, with 11 bases between. The CDR3 consists of 14 residues.

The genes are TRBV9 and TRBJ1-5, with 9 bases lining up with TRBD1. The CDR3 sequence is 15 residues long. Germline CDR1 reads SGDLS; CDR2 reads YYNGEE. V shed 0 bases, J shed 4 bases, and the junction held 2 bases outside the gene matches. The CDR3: CASSVGTGANQPQHF. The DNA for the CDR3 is TGTGCCAGCAGCGTAGGGACAGGGGCTAATCAGCCCCAGCATTTT.

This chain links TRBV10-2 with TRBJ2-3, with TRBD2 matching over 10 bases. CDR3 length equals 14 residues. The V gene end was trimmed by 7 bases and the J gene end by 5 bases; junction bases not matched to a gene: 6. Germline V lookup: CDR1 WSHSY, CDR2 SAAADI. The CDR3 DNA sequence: TGCGCCAGCACCGTAAAGCGGGAGGGAGATACGCAGTATTTT. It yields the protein CASTVKREGDTQYF.

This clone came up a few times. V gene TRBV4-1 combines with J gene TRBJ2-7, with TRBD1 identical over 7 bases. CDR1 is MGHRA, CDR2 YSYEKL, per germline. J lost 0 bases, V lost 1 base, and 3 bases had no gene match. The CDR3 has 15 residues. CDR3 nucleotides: TGCGCCAGCAGCCAAGCATGGGACAGCTCCTACGAGCAGTACTTC. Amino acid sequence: CASSQAWDSSYEQYF.

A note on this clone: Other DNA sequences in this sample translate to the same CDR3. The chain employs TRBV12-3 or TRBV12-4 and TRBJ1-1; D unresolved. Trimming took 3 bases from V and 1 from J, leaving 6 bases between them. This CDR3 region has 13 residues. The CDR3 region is CASSLRQNTEAFF. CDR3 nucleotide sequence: TGTGCCAGCAGTTTGCGACAGAACACTGAAGCTTTCTTT.

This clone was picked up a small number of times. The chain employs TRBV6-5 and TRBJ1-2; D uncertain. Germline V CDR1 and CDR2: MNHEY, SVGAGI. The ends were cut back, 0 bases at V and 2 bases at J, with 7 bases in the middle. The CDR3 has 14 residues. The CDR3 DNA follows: TGTGCCAGCAGTTACTCAGGCAGCAACTATGGCTACACCTTC. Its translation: CASSYSGSNYGYTF.

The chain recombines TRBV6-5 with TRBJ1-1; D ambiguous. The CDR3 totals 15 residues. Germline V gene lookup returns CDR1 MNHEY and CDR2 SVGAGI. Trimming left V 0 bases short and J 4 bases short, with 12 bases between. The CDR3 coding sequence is TGTGCCAGCAGTTACTCCCCGGTGACTGGCACTGAAGCTTTCTTT. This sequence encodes CASSYSPVTGTEAFF.

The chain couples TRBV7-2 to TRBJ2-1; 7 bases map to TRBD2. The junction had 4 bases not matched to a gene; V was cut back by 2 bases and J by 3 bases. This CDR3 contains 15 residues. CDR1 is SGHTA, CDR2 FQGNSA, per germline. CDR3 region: CASSLSGDYYNEQFF. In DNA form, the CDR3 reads TGTGCCAGCAGCTTATCGGGGGACTACTACAATGAGCAGTTCTTC.

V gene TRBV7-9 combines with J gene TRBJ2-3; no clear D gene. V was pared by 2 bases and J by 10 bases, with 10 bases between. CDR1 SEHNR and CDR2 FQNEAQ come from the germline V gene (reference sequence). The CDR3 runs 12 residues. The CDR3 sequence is CASSLLIGAQYF. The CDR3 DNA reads TGTGCCAGCAGCTTACTGATTGGGGCGCAGTATTTT.

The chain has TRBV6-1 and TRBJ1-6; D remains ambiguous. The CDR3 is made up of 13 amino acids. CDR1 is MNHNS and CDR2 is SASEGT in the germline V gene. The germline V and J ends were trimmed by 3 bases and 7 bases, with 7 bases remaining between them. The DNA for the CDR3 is TGTGCCAGCAGTGAGGCTAGCAATTCACCCCTCCACTTT. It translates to CASSEASNSPLHF.

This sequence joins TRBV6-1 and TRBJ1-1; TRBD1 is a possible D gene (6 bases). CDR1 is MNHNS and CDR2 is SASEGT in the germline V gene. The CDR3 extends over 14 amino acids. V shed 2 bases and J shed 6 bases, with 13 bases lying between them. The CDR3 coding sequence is TGTGCCAGCAGTGAAATGACAGGAGGCGCTGAAGCTTTCTTT. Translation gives CASSEMTGGAEAFF.

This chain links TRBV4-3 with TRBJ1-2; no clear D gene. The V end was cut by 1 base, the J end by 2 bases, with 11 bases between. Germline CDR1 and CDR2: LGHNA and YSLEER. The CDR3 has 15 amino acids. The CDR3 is CASSQGRVQNYGYTF. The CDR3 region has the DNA TGCGCCAGCAGCCAAGGGAGAGTACAGAACTATGGCTACACCTTC.

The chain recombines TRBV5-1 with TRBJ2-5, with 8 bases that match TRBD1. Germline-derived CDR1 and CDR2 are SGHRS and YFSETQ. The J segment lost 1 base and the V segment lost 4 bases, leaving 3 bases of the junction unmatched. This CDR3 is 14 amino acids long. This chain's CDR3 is CASSEDRAQETQYF. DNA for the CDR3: TGCGCCAGCAGCGAGGACAGGGCCCAAGAGACCCAGTACTTC.

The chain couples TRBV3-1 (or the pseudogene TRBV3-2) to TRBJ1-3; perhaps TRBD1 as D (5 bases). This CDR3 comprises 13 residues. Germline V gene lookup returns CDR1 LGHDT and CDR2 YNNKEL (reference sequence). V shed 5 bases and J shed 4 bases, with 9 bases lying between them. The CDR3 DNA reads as TGTGCCAGCAGCAGGGGTTCCGGAAACACCATATATTTT. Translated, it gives CASSRGSGNTIYF.

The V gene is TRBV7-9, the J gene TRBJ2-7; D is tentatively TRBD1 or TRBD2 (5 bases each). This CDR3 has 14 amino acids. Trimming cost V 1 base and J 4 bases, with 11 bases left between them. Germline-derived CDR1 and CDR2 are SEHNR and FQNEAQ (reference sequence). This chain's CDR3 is CASSLGDPSYEQYF. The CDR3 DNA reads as TGTGCCAGCAGCTTAGGGGACCCGTCGTACGAGCAGTACTTC.

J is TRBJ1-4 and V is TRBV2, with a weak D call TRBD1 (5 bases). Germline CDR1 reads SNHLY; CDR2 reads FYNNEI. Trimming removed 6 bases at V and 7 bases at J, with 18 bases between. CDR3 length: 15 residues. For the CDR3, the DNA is TGTGCCAGCAGCCCTAGACAGACGGGAGTTGAAAAACTGTTTTTT. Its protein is CASSPRQTGVEKLFF.

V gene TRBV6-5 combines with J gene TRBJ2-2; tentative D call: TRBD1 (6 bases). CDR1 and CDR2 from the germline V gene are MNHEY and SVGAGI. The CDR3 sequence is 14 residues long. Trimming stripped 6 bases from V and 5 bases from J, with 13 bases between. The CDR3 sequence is CASSLGGTTGELFF. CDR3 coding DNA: TGTGCCAGCAGCTTAGGGGGAACTACCGGGGAGCTGTTTTTT.